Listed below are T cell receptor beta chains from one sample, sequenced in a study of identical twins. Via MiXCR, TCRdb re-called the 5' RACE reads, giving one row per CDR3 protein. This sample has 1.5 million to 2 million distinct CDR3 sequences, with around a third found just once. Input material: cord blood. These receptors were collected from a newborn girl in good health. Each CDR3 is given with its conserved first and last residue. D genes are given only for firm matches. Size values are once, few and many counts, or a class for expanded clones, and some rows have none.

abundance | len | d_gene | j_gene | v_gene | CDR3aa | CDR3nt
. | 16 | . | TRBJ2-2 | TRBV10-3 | CAISEFGVGNGGELFF | TGTGCCATCAGTGAGTTCGGGGTCGGAAATGGCGGGGAGCTGTTTTTT
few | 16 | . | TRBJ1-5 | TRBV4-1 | CASSHFPMVGNQPQHF | TGCGCCAGCAGCCACTTTCCCATGGTGGGCAATCAGCCCCAGCATTTT
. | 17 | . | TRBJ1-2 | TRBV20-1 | CSARLFRPGHHNYGYTF | TGCAGTGCTAGACTATTTCGGCCGGGTCACCATAACTATGGCTACACCTTC
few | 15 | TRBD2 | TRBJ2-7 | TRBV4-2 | CASSQSGGAYHEQYF | TGTGCCAGCAGCCAAAGCGGGGGGGCATATCACGAGCAGTACTTC
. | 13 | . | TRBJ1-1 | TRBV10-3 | CAISEWQGTEAFF | TGTGCCATCAGTGAGTGGCAGGGAACTGAAGCTTTCTTT
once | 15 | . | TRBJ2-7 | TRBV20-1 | CSATYSATATYEQYF | TGCAGTGCCACTTATTCGGCGACAGCTACCTACGAGCAGTACTTC
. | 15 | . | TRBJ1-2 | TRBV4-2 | CASSQESAFPGGYTF | TGTGCCAGCAGCCAAGAGTCCGCCTTCCCCGGCGGCTACACCTTC
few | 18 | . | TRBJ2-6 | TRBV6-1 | CASSLRGPSLSGANVLTF | TGTGCCAGCAGTCTCAGGGGTCCCTCTCTCTCTGGGGCCAACGTCCTGACTTTC
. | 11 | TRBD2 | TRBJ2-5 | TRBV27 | CATAGGWEQYF | TGTGCCACCGCGGGAGGGTGGGAGCAGTACTTC
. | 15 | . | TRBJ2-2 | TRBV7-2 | CASSPWGIPTGELFF | TGTGCCAGCAGCCCCTGGGGCATCCCCACCGGGGAGCTGTTTTTT
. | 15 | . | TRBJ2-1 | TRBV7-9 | CASSSRWRGGSEQFF | TGTGCCAGCAGCTCCCGATGGAGGGGGGGCAGTGAGCAGTTCTTC
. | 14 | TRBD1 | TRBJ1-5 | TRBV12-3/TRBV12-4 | CAVSRQGSNQPQHF | TGTGCCGTTAGCCGACAGGGCTCCAATCAGCCCCAGCATTTT
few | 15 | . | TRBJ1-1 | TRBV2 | CASSEFGEQNTEAFF | TGTGCCAGCAGTGAATTTGGCGAACAGAACACTGAAGCTTTCTTT
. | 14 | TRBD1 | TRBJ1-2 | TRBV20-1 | CSAPDRKTNYGYTF | TGCAGTGCTCCGGACAGGAAGACTAACTATGGCTACACCTTC
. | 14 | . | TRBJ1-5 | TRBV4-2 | CASSHRQGNQPQHF | TGTGCCAGCAGCCACAGACAGGGCAATCAGCCCCAGCATTTT
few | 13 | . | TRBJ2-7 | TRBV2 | CASSDGRYYEQYF | TGTGCCAGCAGTGATGGCAGGTACTACGAGCAGTACTTC
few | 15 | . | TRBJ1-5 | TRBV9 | CASSGTAYSNQPQHF | TGTGCCAGCAGCGGGACAGCTTATAGCAATCAGCCCCAGCATTTT
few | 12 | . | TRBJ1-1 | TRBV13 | CASSPEDTEAFF | TGTGCCAGCAGCCCCGAGGACACTGAAGCTTTCTTT
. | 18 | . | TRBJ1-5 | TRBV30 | CAWQGGKNRDYSNQPQHF | TGTGCCTGGCAGGGAGGGAAGAACAGGGATTATAGCAATCAGCCCCAGCATTTT
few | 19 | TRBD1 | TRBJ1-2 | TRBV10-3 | CAISDRTGGWSRDMKGYTF | TGTGCCATCAGTGACCGGACAGGAGGATGGTCGCGCGATATGAAGGGCTACACCTTC
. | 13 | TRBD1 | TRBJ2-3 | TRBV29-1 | CSVRQGAIDTQYF | TGCAGCGTTAGGCAGGGGGCGATAGATACGCAGTATTTT
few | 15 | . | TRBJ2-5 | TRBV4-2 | CASSQDPGVQETQYF | TGTGCCAGCAGCCAAGATCCGGGGGTCCAAGAGACCCAGTACTTC
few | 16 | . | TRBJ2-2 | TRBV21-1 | CASSTQAADNTGELFF | TGTGCCAGCAGCACCCAAGCGGCCGATAACACCGGGGAGCTGTTTTTT
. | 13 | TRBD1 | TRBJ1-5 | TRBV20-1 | CSALRDRGQPQHF | TGCAGTGCGCTCCGGGACAGGGGTCAGCCCCAGCATTTT
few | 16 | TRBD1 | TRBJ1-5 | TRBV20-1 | CSARDGGTGGNQPQHF | TGCAGTGCTAGAGACGGGGGGACAGGGGGCAATCAGCCCCAGCATTTT
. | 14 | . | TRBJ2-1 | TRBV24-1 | CATSTGTPGNEHFF | TGTGCCACCAGCACCGGGACTCCCGGCAATGAGCATTTCTTC
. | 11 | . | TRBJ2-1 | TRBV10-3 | CAVSSYNEQFF | TGTGCCGTCAGCTCCTACAATGAGCAGTTCTTC
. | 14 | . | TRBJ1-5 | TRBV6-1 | CASRPTQGNQPQHF | TGTGCCAGCAGACCCACCCAGGGTAATCAGCCCCAGCATTTT
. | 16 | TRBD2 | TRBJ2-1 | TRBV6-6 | CASSYSARLACNGQFF | TGTGCCAGCAGTTACTCGGCGCGACTAGCGTGCAATGGGCAGTTCTTC
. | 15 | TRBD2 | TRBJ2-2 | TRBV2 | CASRVLAVNTGELFF | TGTGCCAGCAGGGTACTAGCGGTTAACACCGGGGAGCTGTTTTTT
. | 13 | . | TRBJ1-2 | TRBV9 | CASSVMRGDGYTF | TGTGCCAGCAGCGTAATGAGGGGGGATGGCTACACCTTC
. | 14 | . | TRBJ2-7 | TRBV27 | CASSFGPSQGEQYF | TGTGCCAGCAGTTTTGGGCCTAGCCAGGGCGAGCAGTACTTC
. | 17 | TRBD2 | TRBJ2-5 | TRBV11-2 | CASSQPTSGGPQETQYF | TGTGCCAGCAGCCAACCGACTAGCGGGGGGCCCCAAGAGACCCAGTACTTC
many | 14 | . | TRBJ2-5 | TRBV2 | CASSLGRLQETQYF | TGTGCCAGCAGTCTGGGACGGCTCCAAGAGACCCAGTACTTC
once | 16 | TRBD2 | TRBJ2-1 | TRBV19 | CASSIQSGGGINEQFF | TGTGCCAGTAGTATCCAGAGCGGGGGGGGTATCAATGAGCAGTTCTTC
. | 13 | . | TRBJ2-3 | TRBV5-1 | CAGSFRSTDTQYF | TGCGCCGGCAGCTTTAGGAGCACAGATACGCAGTATTTT
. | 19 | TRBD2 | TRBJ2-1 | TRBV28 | CASSPGLAGVQSIYNEQFF | TGTGCCAGCAGTCCCGGACTAGCGGGAGTCCAATCTATCTACAATGAGCAGTTCTTC
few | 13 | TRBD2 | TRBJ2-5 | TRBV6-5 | CASSRAGGETQYF | TGTGCCAGCAGCCGAGCGGGAGGAGAGACCCAGTACTTC
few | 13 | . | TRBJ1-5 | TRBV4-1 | CASSRLRNQPQHF | TGCGCCAGCAGCCGACTGCGCAATCAGCCCCAGCATTTT
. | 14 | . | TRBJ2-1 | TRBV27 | CASSWSGASNEQFF | TGTGCCAGCAGTTGGTCAGGGGCAAGCAATGAGCAGTTCTTC
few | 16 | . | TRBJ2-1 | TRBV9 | CASSVAGGLSYNEQFF | TGTGCCAGCAGCGTAGCCGGGGGCCTCTCCTACAATGAGCAGTTCTTC
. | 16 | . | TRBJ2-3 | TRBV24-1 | CATSDPRLSGADTQYF | TGTGCCACCAGTGATCCTAGACTATCGGGCGCAGATACGCAGTATTTT
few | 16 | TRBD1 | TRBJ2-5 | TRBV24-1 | CATSDFSRTGRETQYF | TGTGCCACCAGTGATTTTAGCCGGACAGGGCGAGAGACCCAGTACTTC
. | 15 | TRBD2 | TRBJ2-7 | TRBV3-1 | CASSRGQGGIYEQYF | TGTGCCAGCAGCCGAGGCCAGGGAGGGATCTACGAGCAGTACTTC
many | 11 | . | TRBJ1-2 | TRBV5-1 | CASREAYGYTF | TGCGCCAGCAGGGAAGCGTATGGCTACACCTTC
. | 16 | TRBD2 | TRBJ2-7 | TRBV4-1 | CARSQGRLALYNEQYF | TGCGCCAGAAGCCAGGGACGACTAGCCCTCTACAATGAGCAGTACTTC
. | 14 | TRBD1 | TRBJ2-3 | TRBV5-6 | CASSGQGTTDTQYF | TGTGCCAGCAGCGGACAGGGTACCACAGATACGCAGTATTTT
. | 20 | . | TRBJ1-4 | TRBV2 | CASSEVFASGRFIHNEKLFF | TGTGCCAGCAGTGAAGTTTTCGCTAGCGGGAGATTTATCCACAATGAAAAACTGTTTTTT
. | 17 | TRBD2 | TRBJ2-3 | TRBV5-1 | CASRGAGGSEDTDTQYF | TGCGCCAGCAGGGGAGCGGGGGGCTCAGAGGACACAGATACGCAGTATTTT
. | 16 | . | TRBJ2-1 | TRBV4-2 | CASSPTSILVNNEQFF | TGTGCCAGCAGCCCCACCTCCATTCTAGTTAACAATGAGCAGTTCTTC
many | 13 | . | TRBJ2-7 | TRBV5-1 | CASSPDGTYEQYF | TGTGCCAGCAGTCCGGACGGGACCTACGAGCAGTACTTC
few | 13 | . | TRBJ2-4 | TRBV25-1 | CASSEGRGSIQYF | TGTGCCAGCAGTGAAGGCCGGGGGAGCATTCAGTACTTC
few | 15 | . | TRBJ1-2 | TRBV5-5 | CASSLVGATNYGYTF | TGTGCCAGCAGCTTGGTAGGGGCAACTAACTATGGCTACACCTTC
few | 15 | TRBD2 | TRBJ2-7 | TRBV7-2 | CASSLRTSPFDEQYF | TGTGCCAGCAGCTTAAGGACTAGCCCCTTCGATGAGCAGTACTTC
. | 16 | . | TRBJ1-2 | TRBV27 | CASSFSRGAGGYGYTF | TGTGCCAGCAGTTTCTCCCGGGGGGCGGGAGGCTATGGCTACACCTTC